Listed below are T cell receptor beta chains from one sample, sequenced in a study of T cell changes during pregnancy in multiple sclerosis. The repertoire was sequenced with immunoSEQ multiplex PCR; TCRdb's copy has only in-frame clones and lacks some. The table lists around 57,000 clones, roughly 89% of them singletons. Specimen: peripheral blood, collected after pregnancy. These receptors were collected from a female donor in good health, enrolled as a control in a pregnancy study. CDR3s include the opening cysteine and the closing phenylalanine or tryptophan. A D gene is named only where the DNA matches it firmly. The size entry is marked missing in some rows and otherwise reads once, few, many or a size class.

v_gene	abundance	d_gene	j_gene	CDR3aa	CDR3nt
TRBV30	NA	TRBD1	TRBJ2-1	CAWSVGTGDNEQFF	TGTGCCTGGAGTGTAGGGACAGGGGACAATGAGCAGTTCTTC
TRBV5-1	once	TRBD1	TRBJ1-1	CASSREGQGNTEAFF	TGCGCCAGCAGCAGGGAAGGACAGGGGAACACTGAAGCTTTCTTT
TRBV2	few	NA	TRBJ2-1	CASSGTRWQFF	TGTGCCAGCAGTGGGACTCGATGGCAGTTCTTC
TRBV29-1	NA	NA	TRBJ2-1	CSVAVSYNEQFF	TGCAGCGTTGCTGTCTCCTACAATGAGCAGTTCTTC
TRBV19	NA	TRBD1	TRBJ2-1	CASARTGDAYNEQFF	TGTGCCAGTGCCAGGACAGGGGACGCCTACAATGAGCAGTTCTTC
TRBV25-1	NA	NA	TRBJ1-3	CASSEYTGFSSGNTIYF	TGTGCCAGCAGTGAATATACAGGGTTTAGTTCTGGAAACACCATATATTTT
TRBV30	NA	TRBD1	TRBJ1-5	CASGQGGNQPQHF	TGTGCCTCCGGACAGGGCGGAAACCAGCCCCAGCATTTT
TRBV7-9	few	TRBD1	TRBJ1-2	CASSLSGGVEGYTF	TGTGCCAGCAGCTTGTCAGGGGGCGTTGAGGGCTACACCTTC
TRBV7-8	once	TRBD2	TRBJ2-1	CASSASGGAYNEQFF	TGTGCCAGCAGCGCCAGCGGGGGGGCCTACAATGAGCAGTTCTTC
TRBV7-2	NA	NA	TRBJ2-7	CASSSDSSNPYEQYF	TGTGCCAGCAGCTCGGACAGCTCAAATCCATACGAGCAGTACTTC
TRBV7-6	NA	NA	TRBJ1-2	CASSGDRKGYTF	TGTGCCAGCAGCGGAGACAGGAAGGGCTACACCTTC
TRBV27	NA	TRBD1	TRBJ1-2	CASSLTTGTAYGYTF	TGTGCCAGCAGTCTGACGACAGGGACAGCCTATGGCTACACCTTC
TRBV19	NA	NA	TRBJ1-6	CASSPQGPRYSPLHF	TGTGCCAGTAGTCCCCAGGGCCCTCGCTATTCACCCCTCCACTTT
TRBV7-9	NA	NA	TRBJ1-2	CASSLVERAYGYTF	TGTGCCAGCAGCTTAGTAGAGAGGGCCTATGGCTACACCTTC
TRBV11-2	NA	NA	TRBJ1-6	CASSFRPGDNNSPLHF	TGTGCCAGCAGCTTCCGGCCAGGGGACAATAATTCACCCCTCCACTTT
TRBV2	once	NA	TRBJ1-5	CASSVSGGINQPQHF	TGTGCCAGCAGTGTTAGCGGGGGGATCAATCAGCCCCAGCATTTT
TRBV7-6	NA	NA	TRBJ2-3	CASSQRGGAQTDTQYF	TGTGCCAGCAGCCAAAGGGGGGGAGCCCAGACAGATACGCAGTATTTT
TRBV4-3	NA	NA	TRBJ2-3	CASSQEGGGVGSDTQYF	TGCGCCAGCAGCCAAGAAGGAGGGGGGGTTGGTTCAGATACGCAGTATTTT
TRBV18	NA	TRBD1	TRBJ2-3	CASSPGDRSTLKTDTQYF	TGTGCCAGCTCACCCGGGGACAGGAGTACCCTTAAGACAGATACGCAGTATTTT
TRBV19	once	NA	TRBJ1-2	CASSIQVNYGYTF	TGTGCCAGTAGTATCCAGGTTAACTATGGCTACACCTTC
TRBV9	once	TRBD1	TRBJ1-1	CASSKRDRDPNTEAFF	TGTGCCAGCAGCAAACGGGACAGGGACCCGAACACTGAAGCTTTCTTT